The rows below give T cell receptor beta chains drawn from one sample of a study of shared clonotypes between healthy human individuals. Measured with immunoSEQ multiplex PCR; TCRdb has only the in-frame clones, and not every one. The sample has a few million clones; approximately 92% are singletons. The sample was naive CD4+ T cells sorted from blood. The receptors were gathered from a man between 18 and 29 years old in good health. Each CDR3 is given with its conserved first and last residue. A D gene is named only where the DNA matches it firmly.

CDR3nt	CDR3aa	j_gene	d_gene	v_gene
TGTGCCAGCAGCGGAAGAGGGGGGTTCGAGCAGTACTTC	CASSGRGGFEQYF	TRBJ2-7	NA	TRBV7-2
TGTGCCACCAGCAGAGCCTGGACTAGCGGGAGACGGACCCAGTACTTC	CATSRAWTSGRRTQYF	TRBJ2-5	TRBD2	TRBV15
TGTGCCAGCAGTACAGGGTGGAACACTGAAGCTTTCTTT	CASSTGWNTEAFF	TRBJ1-1	NA	TRBV2
TGTGCCAGCAGCTCCTTAGCGGGGGGCCCAGATACGCAGTATTTT	CASSSLAGGPDTQYF	TRBJ2-3	TRBD2	TRBV7-3
TGTGCCAGCAGCGGCCCCGGGACTAGCGGGACTAGTGAGCAGTTCTTC	CASSGPGTSGTSEQFF	TRBJ2-1	TRBD2	TRBV7-2
TGTGCCAGCACCCTAGAGGGACCTAGGAATGAGCAGTTCTTC	CASTLEGPRNEQFF	TRBJ2-1	NA	TRBV2
TGTGCCAGCAGTAGCCCGGGGGGGCAGTCGAACGAGCAGTACTTC	CASSSPGGQSNEQYF	TRBJ2-7	TRBD2	TRBV27
TGTGCCAGCAGTCTCCCGGGCCAGGCCTCGGGCGAGCAGTACTTC	CASSLPGQASGEQYF	TRBJ2-7	NA	TRBV28
TGTGCCAGCAGCCAAGAACTAGGGGGAGTGCGGGATACGCAGTATTTT	CASSQELGGVRDTQYF	TRBJ2-3	NA	TRBV14
TGCGCCAGCAGCCAAGAGGGCAATGAGCAGTTCTTC	CASSQEGNEQFF	TRBJ2-1	NA	TRBV4-1
TGTGCCAGCAGTGGGCGGACAGGAGACGTCTACGAGCAGTACTTC	CASSGRTGDVYEQYF	TRBJ2-7	TRBD1	TRBV2
TGTGCCAGCAGTCCAGCAGGGGGCAGAAATTCACCCCTCCACTTT	CASSPAGGRNSPLHF	TRBJ1-6	TRBD1	TRBV27
TGTGCCAGCAGCCCTCAGGGGACCGGGGAGCTGTTTTTT	CASSPQGTGELFF	TRBJ2-2	NA	TRBV9
TGTGCCAGCTCACCACCGAGCAGGACTGAAGCTTTCTTT	CASSPPSRTEAFF	TRBJ1-1	NA	TRBV18
TGCGCCAGCAGCTCCTCCCTTAGCGGGAGGAGGGAGACCCAGTACTTC	CASSSSLSGRRETQYF	TRBJ2-5	TRBD2	TRBV4-1
TGCGCCAGCAGCCGGCTGGCAGGGAACGAAAAACTGTTTTTT	CASSRLAGNEKLFF	TRBJ1-4	NA	TRBV5-1